What follows is one T cell receptor (beta chain) and its context. Its antigen is unknown. One base away there is no much larger clone; base qualities are not given. A distance of 22 bases separates the germline ends of V and J, which lose 5 bases and 8 bases respectively. The CDR3 sequence holds 16 residues, the cysteine and phenylalanine included. The entry retains the CDR3 DNA only, 48 bases that are in frame from base 1. In the germline V gene, CDR1 corresponds to MRHNA and CDR2 to SNTAGT. These data belong to a study of cytomegalovirus exposure and HLA in healthy donors (dated by TCRdb to 2017 to 2019). Broadly, across the study: An earlier analysis of some 600 of the donors reported under 300 Gb of sequence data and around 110 million unique TCR beta sequences obtained from around 170 million T cells. A later genetic analysis used genome-wide SNP genotypes for 398 of the 666 donors, treating that subset as a discovery cohort. Donor age, sex, ethnicity and CMV serostatus were compiled alongside the repertoire data. A later analysis re-examined previously published TCR beta repertoires from more than 550 donors and added high-resolution HLA genotyping to investigate patterns of TCR occurrence. Of the approximately 400 genotyped donors, 81% fell in the genetic ancestry cluster associated with self-reported Caucasian donors. Four or five DR-DQ haplotypes were treated as single units for association and clustering because of strong linkage in the cohort. The study combined high-throughput TCR immunosequencing, statistical association of individual TCRs with disease status, and machine learning to predict cytomegalovirus infection status. Among roughly 370 genotyped donors of the cohort, an average of around 240,000 unique TCR beta nucleotide sequences were sequenced per donor, approximately 20% of them non-productive. Every repertoire in the discovery cohort had been generated on one and the same sequencing platform. Along with the roughly 670-subject first cohort, a separate validation cohort of 120 different subjects was used. Typing coverage differed by locus: A, B, C, DRB1 and DQB1 were typed in roughly 629-630 donors, DQA1 in roughly 510, DPA1 in some 600, and DPB1 in 472. Class I and class II HLA loci were covered by the typing at four-digit resolution. An earlier analysis of about 620 of the donors applied high-throughput TCR beta sequencing to assess whether each TCR beta V gene segment acted as functional or pseudogenic. Roughly 300 gigabases of sequencing data and around 90 million unique TCR sequences made up an early release that covered several hundred HLA-typed donors. In the later analysis, no new phenotypic data were used to find candidate immune exposures; instead, reliance was placed on TCR beta sequences and their occurrence across donors. The study used immunosequencing to profile the T cell repertoires of approximately 650 subjects and linked those repertoires to cytomegalovirus serostatus. The study aimed to test whether cataloging public T cell receptors could reveal signatures of past pathogen exposure. Points the paper makes about the study in general: The classifier was reported to diagnose cytomegalovirus status with high specificity and sensitivity in both the original and validation cohorts. In a later analysis, HLA-associated TCR beta chains showed more clonal expansion and lower generation probabilities than non-associated chains that were equally common. The authors suggested that the approach could potentially be extended to other disease states and immunological phenotypes. Presence/absence analyses assumed roughly uniform sequencing depth across donors, an assumption that may not hold. The study gave a list of over 150 TCR beta chains associated with cytomegalovirus. Because counts were too low, seventeen rarely observed V segments, including chromosome 9 orphons, were left out of the earlier analysis of 587 of the donors. Linkage disequilibrium might explain the correlated functional status among segregating V segments, but an unknown experimental factor could not be ruled out. A cluster of highly shared sequence variants was judged likely to represent a technical artifact of the sequencing pipeline. A further reported finding was that TCR beta sequences accurately predicted the HLA-A and HLA-B alleles for most subjects in the first cohort. The cohort was sequenced for TCR beta chains only, and without alpha or paired-chain data the features that could be detected were limited. Most TCR sequences were seen in very few donors, while some public TCRs were found in many individuals. HLA typing was unavailable for some donors at each locus, so association tests used only the typed subset. Compared with the approximately 720-donor mean, donors in an Asian-associated ancestry cluster had fewer N-insertions in productive TCRs, according to a later genetic analysis. At a false discovery rate of 0.05, a later analysis linked 16,951 TCR beta sequences to specific HLA alleles. When HLA alleles, especially DR and DQ, strongly co-occurred, TCR associations were difficult to assign to individual alleles. A later analysis reported that several top co-occurrence clusters appeared linked to parvovirus B19, influenza, CMV and Epstein-Barr virus. An earlier analysis of around 500 of the donors showed that most TCR beta V segments appeared in productive rearrangements either about 87% or about 30% of the time, which broadly matched IMGT annotations. In vitro tests confirmed that three of the cytomegalovirus-associated TCR beta chains recognize cytomegalovirus antigens. Because the 87-base-pair reads could not distinguish some IMGT-functional V segments, including TRBV6-2 and TRBV6-3, those segments were excluded. Most CMV-associated TCR beta chains appeared to be HLA-restricted in a later analysis, and the HLA associations seemed to be driven largely by CMV exposure. In a later genetic analysis, a missense DCLRE1C variant was associated with V-gene and J-gene trimming of TCR beta chains, and the association was replicated in an independent cohort. CMV serostatus was the only immune exposure information available for the cohort. In a later analysis, the rate of TCR association differed among HLA loci, with DRB1 alleles having the most associated TCRs and HLA-C alleles having the fewest.

Library prep was done by the immunoSEQ multiplex PCR assay. A mixture of 60 forward primers for TCR Vbeta segments and 13 reverse primers for TCR Jbeta segments was used in the multiplex PCR. The CDR3 region of rearranged TCR beta genes was amplified from genomic DNA by a multiplex PCR assay. The Illumina HiSeq System was used to sequence the amplified TCR beta libraries as 87-base-pair reads. Per the source publication's procedure: In a later analysis, some 80 million unique TCR beta chains were counted across the roughly 670 repertoires, and approximately 11 million of these chains were shared by at least two donors. Raw reads were error-corrected and collapsed into unique sequences with a nearest-neighbor algorithm that merged closely related sequences to remove PCR and sequencing errors. CDR3 sequences were aligned to IMGT reference sequences to assign V, D and J gene segments. For a sequence to be retained, at least a six-nucleotide match to both a V gene segment and a J gene segment was required. A rearrangement was called productive if the CDR3 had no stop codons and remained in frame with V and J, and every other rearrangement was called non-productive. Following IMGT convention, CDR3 was defined as the stretch from the second conserved V-encoded cysteine to the conserved J-encoded phenylalanine. In an earlier analysis of roughly 610 of the donors, sequences lacking an unambiguous match to a single V gene segment were excluded. An earlier analysis of just under 600 of the donors called V segments functional above 56.7% productive rearrangements and segregating when the between-donor standard deviation exceeded 5%. A statistical classification framework was developed to diagnose cytomegalovirus status using the catalog of TCR beta chain sequences. In a later analysis, V and J genes were assigned by comparing TCR nucleotide sequences against IMGT/GENE-DB human TR gene sequences. A later analysis assigned CDR3 sequences and most-parsimonious VDJ recombination scenarios with the TCRdist pipeline. In a later analysis, each TCR beta chain was defined by its CDR3 amino acid sequence together with its V-gene family, and reads without a unique V-gene family were excluded. In a later analysis, fewer than 600 highly shared, low-generation-probability nucleotide sequences were removed to address suspected cross-contamination and a sequencing artifact. For each public chain, a later analysis derived a clonal expansion index from normalized ranks of inferred template counts within each repertoire. In a later analysis, generation probabilities were computed with a VDJ recombination model fitted to out-of-frame rearrangements, and the resulting probabilities were checked against IGoR. A later analysis scored TCR-TCR, TCR-HLA and TCR-CMV co-occurrence with hypergeometric tests, applying a repertoire-size bias correction to TCR pairs. False discovery rates were estimated in a later analysis by permuting HLA or CMV assignments 20 times. In a later analysis, co-occurring TCRs were grouped using DBSCAN, with TCRdist sequence similarity added in when clustering inside HLA-allele-positive subsets. For co-occurrence clustering, repertoires with fewer than 30,000 or more than 120,000 public chains were excluded, along with roughly 5 repertoires with anomalous nucleotide sharing. In its TCRdb copy, this immuneACCESS table keeps in-frame sequences only and misses some clones. Where compared with another copy, unresolved V genes explain less than half of these, and the others have no known cause. V and J calls and clone size come straight from that table; D and trimming were deduced from the DNA. Across this sample there are about 130,000 clones, with about 80% seen only once. The ten largest clones add up to 1% of the sample.

The cohort comprised hundreds of healthy bone marrow donors. Cohort members were all nominally healthy when sampled, although unrecorded immune exposures were likely present. The donor was CMV seronegative and was included in the group of about 400 seronegative cohort members. Every donor gave a peripheral blood sample, and the peripheral blood mononuclear cells from that sample were used for TCR beta sequencing. The Qiagen DNeasy Blood Extraction Kit was used to extract genomic DNA from the blood cell samples. This receptor was obtained from a man between 40 and 49 years old in good health and CMV-seronegative. The sequenced sample was PBMCs. Recombination joined TRBV6-4 with TRBJ2-1, with TRBD2 perhaps the D gene, on 6 matching bases. The encoded CDR3 is CASSPRRGGNPYEQFF. The DNA reads as follows: TGTGCCAGCAGTCCGCGGAGGGGCGGGAATCCCTATGAGCAGTTCTTC.